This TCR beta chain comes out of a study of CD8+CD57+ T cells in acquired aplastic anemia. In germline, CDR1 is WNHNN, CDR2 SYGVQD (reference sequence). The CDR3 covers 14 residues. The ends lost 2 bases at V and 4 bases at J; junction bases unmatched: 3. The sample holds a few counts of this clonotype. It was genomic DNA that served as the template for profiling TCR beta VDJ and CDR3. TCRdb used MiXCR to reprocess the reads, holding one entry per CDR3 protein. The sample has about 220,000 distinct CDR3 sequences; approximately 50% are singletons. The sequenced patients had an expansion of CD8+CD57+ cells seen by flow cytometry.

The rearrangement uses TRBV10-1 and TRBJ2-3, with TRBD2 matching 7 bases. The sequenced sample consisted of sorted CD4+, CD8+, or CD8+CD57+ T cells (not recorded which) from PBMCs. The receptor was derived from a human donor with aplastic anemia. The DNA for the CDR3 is TGCGCCAGCAGTGAGCTAGCGGAATCAGATACGCAGTATTTT. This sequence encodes CASSELAESDTQYF.